These 23 T cell receptor beta chains were sequenced from one sample in a study of response to subunit inactivated influenza vaccine. TCRdb processed the RT-PCR reads anew with MiXCR; each CDR3 protein has one entry. The sample contains hundreds of thousands of distinct CDR3 sequences, approximately 15% of which appear only once. Sequenced here: PBMCs from blood, sampled roughly 2 weeks before vaccination. The origin of the receptors is a man aged 50 to 59 who received an inactivated influenza vaccine.

This clonotype was counted between two and nine times. The chain joins TRBV5-1 to TRBJ2-5, with unresolved D. Trimming left V 0 bases short and J 5 bases short, with 11 bases between. This CDR3 spans 14 amino acids. Germline loops: CDR1 SGHRS, CDR2 YFSETQ. The CDR3 loop reads CASSLDLLWETQYF. The CDR3 nucleotides read TGCGCCAGCAGCTTGGACCTCCTATGGGAGACCCAGTACTTC.

J is TRBJ2-7 and V is TRBV20-1; 14 bases map to TRBD2. The CDR3 length is 13 residues. Germline V gene data show CDR1 as DFQATT and CDR2 as SNEGSKA (reference sequence). J lost 4 bases, V lost 7 bases, and 3 bases had no gene match. CDR3 sequence: CSGGLAGGYEQYF. DNA of the CDR3: TGCAGTGGAGGACTAGCGGGAGGTTACGAGCAGTACTTC.

This clonotype was counted a few times. This chain joins TRBV20-1 and TRBJ1-1, with D maybe TRBD1 (6 bases). The CDR3 runs to 14 residues. V was clipped by 5 bases and J by 0 bases, with 13 bases between them. The germline V gene has CDR1 DFQATT and CDR2 SNEGSKA (reference sequence). The CDR3 DNA reads TGCAGTGCTCCCCGGGACAACATGAACACTGAAGCTTTCTTT. Its translation is CSAPRDNMNTEAFF.

The J gene is TRBJ2-5, the V gene TRBV7-2; no firm D call. The CDR3 consists of 13 residues. V dropped 1 base and J dropped 2 bases, with 5 bases sitting between them. Germline V lookup: CDR1 SGHTA, CDR2 FQGNSA. The DNA for the CDR3 is TGTGCCAGCAGCTTAGTGTTTCAAGAGACCCAGTACTTC. Its translation: CASSLVFQETQYF.

This sequence joins TRBV4-2 and TRBJ2-4, with 8 nucleotides matching TRBD2. The CDR3 consists of 16 residues. The germline CDR1 and CDR2 sequences are LGHNA and YNFKEQ. Trimming removed 2 bases from V and 0 bases from J; junction bases left unmatched: 3. The CDR3 DNA sequence: TGTGCCAGCAGCCAATCCGGGGGGGAAGCCAAAAACATTCAGTACTTC. It codes for CASSQSGGEAKNIQYF.

The table lists this clonotype with many counts. CDR3 coding DNA: TGCAGTGCTAGAGGGGGGGCGGGTAATGAGCAGTTCTTC. It codes for CSARGGAGNEQFF. This chain connects TRBV20-1 to TRBJ2-1, with D perhaps matching TRBD1 or TRBD2 (6 bases each). V lost 1 base to trimming and J lost 7 bases, with 11 bases between them. Per the germline V gene, CDR1 is DFQATT and CDR2 is SNEGSKA (reference sequence). The CDR3 sequence is 13 residues long.

This chain uses TRBV28 with TRBJ2-5, with 9 bases fitting TRBD2. CDR3 size: 17 residues. Germline lookup yields CDR1 MDHEN and CDR2 SYDVKM. With 5 bases clipped from V and 0 bases from J, the junction kept 10 bases outside the gene matches. Written as DNA, the CDR3 is TGTGCCAGCAGTCCAGGTAGCGGGGGCCTGTACCAAGAGACCCAGTACTTC. Protein sequence: CASSPGSGGLYQETQYF.

This clonotype occurred a few times. The chain recombines TRBV7-2 with TRBJ2-5, with TRBD1 matching 7 bases. From germline, CDR1 is SGHTA and CDR2 FQGNSA. V lost 0 bases, J lost 5 bases, and 6 bases stayed unmatched. This CDR3 has 15 residues. The CDR3 spells CASSLAGGIRETQYF. The CDR3 DNA reads as TGTGCCAGCAGCTTAGCAGGGGGCATTAGGGAGACCCAGTACTTC.

This clonotype was observed many times. The gene calls are TRBV7-9 and TRBJ2-7; a possible D gene is TRBD1 (5 bases). V dropped 5 bases and J dropped 4 bases, with 12 bases sitting between them. Germline V lookup: CDR1 SEHNR, CDR2 FQNEAQ (reference sequence). CDR3 length: 13 residues. CDR3 sequence (DNA): TGTGCCAGCAGCCCGCCGGCAGGGTACGAGCAGTACTTC. Protein sequence: CASSPPAGYEQYF.

This clonotype showed up many times. J is TRBJ1-6 and V is TRBV6-1; tentatively, D is TRBD1 (5 bases). The CDR3 has 14 amino acids. The germline gives CDR1 MNHNS, CDR2 SASEGT. V lost 8 bases and J 10 bases, leaving 18 bases between the germline ends. The CDR3 nucleotides are TGTGCCAGCGGGATCGGGACGGCCCCCTCACCCCTCCACTTT. Amino acids: CASGIGTAPSPLHF.

This clonotype has only a few counts. The chain employs TRBV7-9 and TRBJ2-5; D could derive from TRBD1 or TRBD2 (5 bases each). The CDR3 loop spans 15 amino acids. V lost 2 bases and J lost 5, with 15 bases in between. In germline, CDR1 is SEHNR, CDR2 FQNEAQ (reference sequence). The CDR3 sequence: CASSLSQGWGETQYF. DNA of the CDR3: TGTGCCAGCAGCTTATCTCAGGGATGGGGGGAGACCCAGTACTTC.

V and J are TRBV20-1 and TRBJ2-4, with D uncertain. Germline CDR1 reads DFQATT; CDR2 reads SNEGSKA (reference sequence). The CDR3 extends over 14 amino acids. V was shortened by 3 bases and J by 0 bases, with 9 bases between the two germline ends. The CDR3 nucleotides are TGCAGTGCTAGTACCAGCCTAGCCAAAAACATTCAGTACTTC. Residues: CSASTSLAKNIQYF.

The rearrangement uses TRBV28 and TRBJ2-3, with TRBD2 as a possible D gene (7 bases). In germline, CDR1 is MDHEN, CDR2 SYDVKM. With 3 bases removed from V and 10 bases from J, the gap between germline ends came to 14 bases. This CDR3 contains 13 residues. CDR3 in amino acids: CASSLGGQGPQYF. The CDR3 DNA reads TGTGCCAGCAGTTTGGGGGGGCAGGGGCCGCAGTATTTT.

The J gene is TRBJ2-1, the V gene TRBV29-1, with 8 bases matching TRBD1. This CDR3 has 15 residues. V shed 3 bases, J shed 7 bases, and the junction held 11 bases outside the gene matches. The germline CDR1 and CDR2 sequences are SQVTM and ANQGSEA. The CDR3 DNA reads as TGCAGCGTTGAGTTCAGGGGGCAGTTTTGGAATGAGCAGTTCTTC. This gives the protein CSVEFRGQFWNEQFF.

The chain is built from TRBV6-5 and TRBJ2-1; 8 bases agree with TRBD2. Looked up from germline, CDR1 is MNHEY and CDR2 is SVGAGI. CDR3 length: 15 amino acids. J was trimmed by 8 bases and V by 0 bases; bases with no gene match: 6. The CDR3 DNA is TGTGCCAGCAGTTACTCGAGCGGGAGTTTCGATGAGCAGTTCTTC. Protein product: CASSYSSGSFDEQFF.

In its sample, this clonotype was seen a few times. V usage is TRBV12-3 or TRBV12-4 and J usage is TRBJ2-5, with D possibly being TRBD1 (6 bases). The CDR3 has 14 amino acids. Trimming left V 4 bases short and J 4 bases short, with 13 bases between. The CDR3 DNA is TGTGCCAGCAGTTCCGGGACAAGTCGAGAGACCCAGTACTTC. Protein product: CASSSGTSRETQYF.

The chain recombines TRBV3-1 with TRBJ2-4; D assignment may be TRBD1 or TRBD2 (6 bases each). The V gene lost 1 base and the J gene lost 0 bases, with 10 bases spanning the gap. CDR1 and CDR2 from the germline V gene are LGHDT and YNNKEL (reference sequence). CDR3 length equals 16 residues. The DNA of the CDR3 is TGTGCCAGCAGCCAAGCGGGGGCCAAAGCCAAAAACATTCAGTACTTC. Translated: CASSQAGAKAKNIQYF.

This clonotype was recorded once. The rearrangement joins TRBV5-3 to TRBJ2-1; D is unclear. TRBV5-3 is designated an ORF whose function remains uncertain. There are 15 residues in the CDR3. Trimming removed 3 bases from V and 4 bases from J, with 14 bases in between. The chain's CDR3 is CARSSPPAAYNEQFF. Written as DNA, the CDR3 is TGTGCCAGAAGCTCTCCCCCGGCAGCATACAATGAGCAGTTCTTC.

The genes are TRBV12-3 or TRBV12-4 and TRBJ1-2; 8 bases line up with TRBD1. V trimming: 4 bases; J trimming: 4 bases; junction bases outside the gene matches: 2. The CDR3 has 13 residues. The CDR3 loop is CASSSGGAYGYTF. The CDR3 DNA follows: TGTGCCAGCAGTTCAGGGGGCGCCTATGGCTACACCTTC.

Only a few counts were recorded for this clonotype. This chain uses TRBV5-1 with TRBJ1-2; D is perhaps TRBD1 (5 bases). Germline V gene sequence: CDR1 SGHRS, CDR2 YFSETQ. The CDR3 spans 16 residues. With 4 bases removed from V and 2 bases from J, the gap between germline ends came to 18 bases. The CDR3 is CASSPGGSRDNYGYTF. Here the CDR3 DNA reads TGCGCCAGCAGCCCGGGAGGGTCCAGGGACAACTATGGCTACACCTTC. The variable domain in full, with the rest retrieved from reference TRBV5-1 and TRBJ1-2, is KAGVTQTPRYLIKTRGQQVTLSCSPISGHRSVSWYQQTPGQGLQFLFEYFSETQRNKGNFPGRFSGRQFSNSRSEMNVSTLELGDSALYLCASSPGGSRDNYGYTFGSGTRLTVV.

The rearrangement joins TRBV20-1 to TRBJ1-5; no firm D call. The germline gives CDR1 DFQATT, CDR2 SNEGSKA (reference sequence). Trimming took off 6 bases at V and 5 bases at J, with 20 bases between the two ends. The CDR3 is 15 residues long. The CDR3 region has the DNA TGCAGTGCGACCCGCAACTCGGACTCTTATCAGCCCCAGCATTTT. Its protein product is CSATRNSDSYQPQHF.

The rearrangement links TRBV12-3 or TRBV12-4 to TRBJ2-6, with D perhaps being TRBD1 or TRBD2 (5 bases each). V dropped 5 bases and J dropped 0 bases, with 11 bases sitting between them. The CDR3 extends over 16 amino acids. In DNA form, the CDR3 reads TGTGCCAGCAGTGGCCTAGGGACCTCTGGGGCCAACGTCCTGACTTTC. Amino acid sequence: CASSGLGTSGANVLTF.

This chain connects TRBV7-3 to TRBJ2-1; TRBD2 matches at 9 bases. The length of the CDR3 is 15 residues. J gave up 5 bases and V 3 bases, and 5 bases lay outside the gene matches. Germline V gene data show CDR1 as SGHTA and CDR2 as FQGTGA. CDR3 DNA sequence: TGTGCCAGCAGCTTGGCGGGAGGGACCCACAATGAGCAGTTCTTC. Translating it yields CASSLAGGTHNEQFF.